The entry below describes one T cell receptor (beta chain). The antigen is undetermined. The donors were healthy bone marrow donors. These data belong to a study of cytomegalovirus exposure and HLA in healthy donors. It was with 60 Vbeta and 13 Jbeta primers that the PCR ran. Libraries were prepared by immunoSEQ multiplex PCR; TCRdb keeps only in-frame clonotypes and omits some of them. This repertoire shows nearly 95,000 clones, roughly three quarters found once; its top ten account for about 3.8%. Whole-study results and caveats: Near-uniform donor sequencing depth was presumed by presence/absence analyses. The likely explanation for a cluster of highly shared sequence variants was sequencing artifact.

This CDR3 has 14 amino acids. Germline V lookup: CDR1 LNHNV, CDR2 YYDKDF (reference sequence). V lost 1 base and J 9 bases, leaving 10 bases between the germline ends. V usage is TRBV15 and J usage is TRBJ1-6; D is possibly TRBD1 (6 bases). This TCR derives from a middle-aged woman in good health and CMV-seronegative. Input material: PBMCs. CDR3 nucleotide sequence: TGTGCCACCAGCAGAGGGGACACCGGTTCACCCCTCCACTTT. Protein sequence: CATSRGDTGSPLHF.